This entry features one T cell receptor beta chain sequence. The antigen it recognizes is unknown. The input lacks base qualities; no much larger clone sits a single base away. Other DNA sequences of this sample code for an identical CDR3. This sample is part of a study of cytomegalovirus exposure and HLA in healthy donors (dated 2017 in TCRdb). About the investigation overall: In an earlier analysis of approximately 500 of the donors, about 260 Gb of sequence data and 120 million or so unique TCR beta sequences from 150 million to 200 million T cells were reported. Roughly 300 gigabases of sequencing data and around 88 million unique TCR sequences made up an early release that covered 500 to 700 HLA-typed donors. Of the 350 to 450 genotyped donors, about 84% fell in the genetic ancestry cluster associated with self-reported Caucasian donors. The study aimed to test whether cataloging public T cell receptors could reveal signatures of past pathogen exposure. The T cell repertoires of roughly 660 subjects were profiled by immunosequencing and related to cytomegalovirus serostatus. Besides the first cohort of hundreds of subjects, a separate validation cohort made up of around 120 different subjects was used. To predict cytomegalovirus infection status, the study brought together high-throughput TCR immunosequencing, statistical association of individual TCRs with disease status, and machine learning. A later analysis re-examined previously published TCR beta repertoires from hundreds of donors and added high-resolution HLA genotyping to investigate patterns of TCR occurrence. Rather than drawing on any new phenotypic data, the later analysis identified candidate immune exposures from TCR beta sequences and the way those sequences occurred across donors. In an earlier analysis of 500 to 650 of the donors, high-throughput TCR beta sequencing was used to judge whether each TCR beta V gene segment behaved as functional or pseudogenic. Donor age, sex, ethnicity and CMV serostatus were compiled together with the repertoire data. A later genetic analysis took genome-wide SNP genotypes for 398 of the 666 donors and used that subset as a discovery cohort. Every discovery cohort repertoire had been produced on one sequencing platform. Both class I and class II loci were covered by HLA typing, at four-digit resolution. The number of typed donors differed by locus: roughly 629-640 for A, B, C, DRB1 and DQB1; about 520 for DQA1; about 600 for DPA1; and 400 to 480 for DPB1. Because of strong linkage in the cohort, five DR-DQ haplotypes were treated as single units for association and clustering. Among a few hundred genotyped donors of the cohort, an average of roughly 240,000 unique TCR beta nucleotide sequences were sequenced per donor, roughly 18% of them non-productive.

Points the paper makes about the study in general: Specific HLA alleles were associated with some 15,000 TCR beta sequences at a false discovery rate of 0.05 in a later analysis. A total of around 150 TCR beta chains were listed by the study as associated with cytomegalovirus. Assigning TCR associations to individual alleles was difficult when HLA alleles, especially DR and DQ, strongly co-occurred. The only immune exposure information available for the cohort was CMV serostatus. According to a later analysis, TCR association rates differed among HLA loci, with DRB1 alleles showing the most associated TCRs and HLA-C alleles showing the fewest. A cluster of highly shared sequence variants was judged likely to represent a technical artifact of the sequencing pipeline. Because counts were too low, some 17 rarely observed V segments, including chromosome 9 orphons, were excluded from the earlier analysis of about 500 of the donors. Roughly uniform sequencing depth across donors was assumed in presence/absence analyses, although this assumption may not hold. A later analysis reported that several top co-occurrence clusters appeared linked to parvovirus B19, influenza, CMV and Epstein-Barr virus. Only TCR beta chains were sequenced in this cohort, and the absence of alpha or paired-chain data limited detectable features. A further reported finding was that TCR beta sequences accurately predicted the HLA-A and HLA-B alleles for most subjects in the first cohort. An association between a missense DCLRE1C variant and V-gene and J-gene trimming of TCR beta chains was found in a later genetic analysis and replicated in an independent cohort. Because HLA typing was missing for some donors at each locus, association tests included only the typed subset. Linkage disequilibrium might explain the correlated functional status among segregating V segments, but an unknown experimental factor could not be ruled out. In both the original and validation cohorts, the classifier was reported to diagnose cytomegalovirus status with high specificity and sensitivity. The authors suggested that the approach could potentially be generalized to other disease states and immunological phenotypes. Most CMV-associated TCR beta chains appeared to be HLA-restricted in a later analysis, and the HLA associations seemed to be driven largely by CMV exposure. In a later analysis, HLA-associated TCR beta chains were found to be more clonally expanded and to have lower generation probabilities than equally common non-associated chains. Most TCR sequences were observed very rarely across donors, whereas some public TCRs were present in many individuals. Some IMGT-functional V segments, including TRBV6-2 and TRBV6-3, could not be told apart with the 87-base-pair reads, so those segments were excluded. In vitro tests confirmed that a few of the cytomegalovirus-associated TCR beta chains recognize cytomegalovirus antigens. A later genetic analysis reported fewer N-insertions in productive TCRs among donors in an Asian-associated ancestry cluster than the approximately 700-donor mean. In an earlier analysis of some 540 of the donors, most TCR beta V segments appeared in productive rearrangements about 87% or about 30% of the time, broadly matching IMGT annotations.

Library preparation used the immunoSEQ multiplex PCR assay. A mixture of 60 forward primers for TCR Vbeta segments and 13 reverse primers for TCR Jbeta segments was used in the multiplex PCR. The CDR3 region of rearranged TCR beta genes was amplified from genomic DNA with a multiplex PCR assay. The Illumina HiSeq System was used to sequence the amplified TCR beta libraries as 87-base-pair reads. In the original analysis: A later analysis counted tens of millions of unique TCR beta chains across the 650 to 700 repertoires, and 9.5 million to 11 million of these chains were shared by at least two donors. A nearest-neighbor algorithm error-corrected the raw reads and collapsed the reads into unique sequences, merging closely related sequences to remove PCR and sequencing errors. V, D and J gene segments were assigned by aligning CDR3 sequences to IMGT reference sequences. For a sequence to be retained, at least a six-nucleotide match to both a V gene segment and a J gene segment was required. Rearrangements were classified as productive when the CDR3 lacked stop codons and remained in frame with V and J, and all other rearrangements were classified as non-productive. Following IMGT convention, CDR3 was defined as the stretch from the second conserved V-encoded cysteine up to the conserved J-encoded phenylalanine. In an earlier analysis of around 540 of the donors, sequences lacking an unambiguous match to a single V gene segment were excluded. An earlier analysis of a few hundred of the donors called V segments functional above 56.7% productive rearrangements and segregating when the between-donor standard deviation exceeded 5%. A statistical classification framework was built to diagnose cytomegalovirus status from the catalog of TCR beta chain sequences. In a later analysis, TCR nucleotide sequences were compared against IMGT/GENE-DB human TR gene sequences so that V and J genes could be assigned. In a later analysis, CDR3 sequences and most-parsimonious VDJ recombination scenarios were assigned using the TCRdist pipeline. In a later analysis, every TCR beta chain was defined by the combination of its CDR3 amino acid sequence and its V-gene family, and reads without a unique V-gene family were dropped. In a later analysis, approximately 640 highly shared, low-generation-probability nucleotide sequences were removed to address suspected cross-contamination and a sequencing artifact. In a later analysis, a clonal expansion index was calculated for each public chain from normalized within-repertoire ranks of inferred template counts. In a later analysis, generation probabilities were computed using a VDJ recombination model fitted to out-of-frame rearrangements, and the results were checked against IGoR. In a later analysis, hypergeometric tests were used to score TCR-TCR, TCR-HLA and TCR-CMV co-occurrence, with a repertoire-size bias correction applied to TCR pairs. A later analysis estimated false discovery rates by permuting HLA or CMV assignments 20 times. In a later analysis, co-occurring TCRs were grouped using DBSCAN, with TCRdist sequence similarity added in when clustering inside HLA-allele-positive subsets. Repertoires with fewer than 30,000 or more than 120,000 public chains, plus five repertoires with anomalous nucleotide sharing, were excluded from co-occurrence clustering. Entries here come from immuneACCESS through TCRdb and include only in-frame sequences with V and J called. Some clones fail to appear in such tables; in the studies checked, an unresolved V gene covers under half of the shortfall, and the cause of the remainder is unknown. V, J and clone size are taken as reported in that table, and D and trimming were inferred from the DNA itself. The sample table holds around 160,000 clones, of which around four fifths were seen once. The leading ten clones occupy roughly 7.3% of the sample.

The cohort was made up of about 610 healthy bone marrow donors. At the time of sampling, every cohort member was nominally healthy, though immune exposures that went unrecorded were likely present. The donor was CMV seropositive and belonged to the group of 250 to 350 seropositive cohort members. A peripheral blood sample was provided by each donor, and peripheral blood mononuclear cells were used for TCR beta sequencing. Genomic DNA extraction from the blood cell samples was performed with the Qiagen DNeasy Blood Extraction Kit. The CDR3 starts with the cysteine, ends with the phenylalanine, and has 15 residues. Only the CDR3 DNA stays, 45 bases, in frame from base 1. Germline trimming: 6 bases from V, 2 bases from J; junction bases outside gene matches: 4. The germline V gene gives CDR1 as SGHRS and CDR2 as YFSETQ.

Sequenced input: PBMCs. The sequence was collected from a male donor in good health and CMV-seropositive. The chain links TRBV5-1 with TRBJ2-2; 10 central bases correspond to TRBD2. The sequenced DNA: TGCGCCAGCACCCCTAGCGGGGGAAACACCGGGGAGCTGTTTTTT. Its product reads: CASTPSGGNTGELFF.